The entry below gives a single TCR beta chain sequence along with its context. This sample is part of a study of control samples from healthy donors and cancer patients. The table came from immunoSEQ multiplex PCR; TCRdb's copy has only in-frame clones and leaves some out. The sample records 130,000 to 150,000 clones, around nine tenths being singletons. From germline, CDR1 is MNHEY and CDR2 SMNVEV (reference sequence). CDR3 length: 13 residues. The V and J ends lost 3 bases and 0 bases respectively, with 6 bases between them. Sequencing used blood. The source is a woman aged 25 to 45 in good health. This chain links TRBV27 with TRBJ2-7; D may be TRBD1 (6 bases). For the CDR3, the DNA is TGTGCCAGCAGTTTGGACAGCTCCTACGAGCAGTACTTC. It encodes CASSLDSSYEQYF.